Shown below are 17 T cell receptor beta chains from a single sample sequenced in a study of technical replicates of blood from several donors. Sequenced by immunoSEQ multiplex PCR; TCRdb stores in-frame clones only, minus some. Among under 15,000 clones listed, about 85% were seen once. Sequenced input: PBMCs. The receptor source for this set is a human donor in good health.

V gene TRBV7-2 combines with J gene TRBJ2-2, with TRBD2 identical over 7 bases. Trimming at V came to 5 bases and at J to 3 bases, leaving 9 bases not matched to a gene. CDR1 and CDR2 from the germline V gene are SGHTA and FQGNSA. The CDR3 loop spans 16 amino acids. CDR3 in DNA: TGTGCCAGCAGCCCCGTTGGCGGGAGCTACACCGGGGAGCTGTTTTTT. Translating gives CASSPVGGSYTGELFF.

V and J are TRBV5-6 and TRBJ1-2; TRBD1 matches at 8 bases. Germline CDR1 SGHDT, CDR2 YYEEEE. The V gene end was trimmed by 4 bases and the J gene end by 6 bases; junction bases not matched to a gene: 11. This CDR3 region has 15 residues. CDR3 sequence (DNA): TGTGCCAGCAGCCATCCAGGGGGCAGAATGGATGGCTACACCTTC. It is translated as CASSHPGGRMDGYTF.

The genes are TRBV29-1 and TRBJ2-5; unclear D gene. The length of the CDR3 is 14 residues. The germline CDR1 and CDR2 sequences are SQVTM and ANQGSEA. V lost 7 bases to trimming and J lost 0 bases, with 15 bases between them. CDR3 sequence reads: CSATTLADQETQYF. The CDR3 DNA sequence: TGCAGCGCCACCACCCTGGCAGACCAAGAGACCCAGTACTTC.

V is TRBV6-1 and J is TRBJ1-1; D unclear. This CDR3 contains 16 residues. Germline V gene data show CDR1 as MNHNS and CDR2 as SASEGT. The V end lost 2 bases, the J end lost 3 bases, and 16 bases lay between the germline ends. This chain's CDR3 is CASSESGKVWDTEAFF. CDR3 in DNA: TGTGCCAGCAGTGAAAGCGGGAAGGTATGGGACACTGAAGCTTTCTTT.

This clone showed up just once. V usage is TRBV12-5 and J usage is TRBJ2-6; tentatively, D is TRBD2 (5 bases). Between the trimmed V and J ends, which lost 7 bases and 7 bases, there was a span of 14 bases. The germline V gene has CDR1 LGHNT and CDR2 FRNRAP. The CDR3 loop spans 14 amino acids. The CDR3 DNA reads TGTGCTAGTGACTCTAGCCGAAGTGCCAACGTCCTGACTTTC. The encoded protein is CASDSSRSANVLTF.

The CDR3 DNA sequence: TGTGCCAGCAGTCCCCCACAGAGAACCCAGTACTTC. Its translation is CASSPPQRTQYF. The chain recombines TRBV7-8 with TRBJ2-5; D is unresolved. V dropped 6 bases and J dropped 8 bases, with 13 bases sitting between them. Germline V gives CDR1 SGHVS, CDR2 FQNEAQ. The CDR3 length is 12 residues.

This chain links TRBV30 with TRBJ1-2; a weak D match, TRBD1 (5 bases). Trimming took off 2 bases at V and 0 bases at J, with 10 bases between the two ends. The CDR3 extends over 14 amino acids. CDR1 is GTSNPN, CDR2 SVGIG, per germline (reference sequence). This CDR3 reads CAWSPLRANYGYTF. CDR3 nucleotide sequence: TGTGCCTGGAGTCCTCTCAGGGCTAACTATGGCTACACCTTC. The full variable domain, in which reference TRBV30 and TRBJ1-2 provide the parts outside the CDR3, is SQTIHQWPATLVQPVGSPLSLECTVEGTSNPNLYWYRQAAGRGLQLLFYSVGIGQISSEVPQNLSASRPQDRQFILSSKKLLLSDSGFYLCAWSPLRANYGYTFGSGTRLTVV.

The V and J genes are TRBV25-1 and TRBJ2-1, with D uncertain. Germline V gene sequence: CDR1 MGHDK, CDR2 SYGVNS. V was trimmed by 6 bases and J by 0 bases, leaving 12 bases between them. This CDR3 is built from 15 residues. CDR3 DNA: TGTGCCAGCAGCCCCGACTTTTTCTCCTACAATGAGCAGTTCTTC. It encodes CASSPDFFSYNEQFF.

This chain links TRBV5-1 with TRBJ2-1; 8 bases are a match to TRBD2. Germline CDR1 reads SGHRS; CDR2 reads YFSETQ. The CDR3 contains 14 residues. J lost 6 bases, V lost 2 bases, and 4 bases had no gene match. The CDR3 is CASSLAGTSNEQFF. The CDR3 DNA reads TGCGCCAGCAGCTTAGCCGGGACTAGCAATGAGCAGTTCTTC. The variable domain in full, completed from reference TRBV5-1 and TRBJ2-1, reads KAGVTQTPRYLIKTRGQQVTLSCSPISGHRSVSWYQQTPGQGLQFLFEYFSETQRNKGNFPGRFSGRQFSNSRSEMNVSTLELGDSALYLCASSLAGTSNEQFFGPGTRLTVL.

The chain is built from TRBV5-4 and TRBJ1-1; a weak D match, TRBD1 (6 bases). This CDR3 spans 20 amino acids. V lost 3 bases and J 1 base, leaving 28 bases between the germline ends. CDR1 is SGHNT and CDR2 is YYREEE in the germline V gene (reference sequence). CDR3 sequence (DNA): TGTGCCAGCAGCTCCAATTGGGTGGACTCAGGGGTGAGGGGGAACACTGAAGCTTTCTTT. As protein: CASSSNWVDSGVRGNTEAFF.

This chain uses TRBV6-6 with TRBJ2-7; TRBD2 matches at 9 bases. CDR1 MNHNY and CDR2 SVGAGI come from the germline V gene (reference sequence). The CDR3 sequence is 15 residues long. After removal of 6 bases from V and 2 bases from J, the junction contained 8 bases not matched to a gene. The CDR3 region has the DNA TGTGCCAGCAGCCCACATAGCGGGAGCACCTACGAGCAGTACTTC. This sequence encodes CASSPHSGSTYEQYF.

V and J are TRBV5-1 and TRBJ1-3, with D possibly matching TRBD1 (5 bases). Germline loops: CDR1 SGHRS, CDR2 YFSETQ. The CDR3 contains 16 residues. Trimming took off 1 base at V and 3 bases at J, with 14 bases between the two ends. The CDR3 region has the DNA TGCGCCAGCAGCTTGACAGGCCTTGGGGATGGAAACACCATATATTTT. As protein: CASSLTGLGDGNTIYF.

The V gene is TRBV6-5, the J gene TRBJ1-4; D perhaps matches TRBD1 (6 bases). The CDR3 spans 13 residues. Germline loops: CDR1 MNHEY, CDR2 SVGAGI. Trimming cost V 8 bases and J 7 bases, with 14 bases left between them. CDR3 DNA: TGTGCCAGCCGATACAGGGATGGTGAAAAACTGTTTTTT. Protein product: CASRYRDGEKLFF.

The chain couples TRBV5-1 to TRBJ2-3; weak D call: TRBD2 (6 bases). This CDR3 is 16 amino acids long. Germline V gene data show CDR1 as SGHRS and CDR2 as YFSETQ. Trimming took off 4 bases at V and 1 base at J, with 16 bases between the two ends. The CDR3 sequence is CASSPRGRPGTDTQYF. The DNA for the CDR3 is TGCGCCAGCAGCCCGCGGGGACGGCCCGGCACAGATACGCAGTATTTT. The full variable domain, rest sourced from reference TRBV5-1 and TRBJ2-3, is KAGVTQTPRYLIKTRGQQVTLSCSPISGHRSVSWYQQTPGQGLQFLFEYFSETQRNKGNFPGRFSGRQFSNSRSEMNVSTLELGDSALYLCASSPRGRPGTDTQYFGPGTRLTVL.

The CDR3, as DNA: TGTGCCAGCAGCTTATATAAAGAGCGTGAGCAGTTCTTC. As protein: CASSLYKEREQFF. This sequence joins TRBV7-9 and TRBJ2-1; no firm D call. CDR1 is SEHNR, CDR2 FQNEAQ, per germline (reference sequence). The CDR3 is made up of 13 amino acids. V was pared by 2 bases and J by 9 bases, with 11 bases between. Looking up the rest from reference TRBV7-9 and TRBJ2-1 gives the full variable domain: DTGVSQNPRHKITKRGQNVTFRCDPISEHNRLYWYRQTLGQGPEFLTYFQNEAQLEKSRLLSDRFSAERPKGSFSTLEIQRTEQGDSAMYLCASSLYKEREQFFGPGTRLTVL.

V gene TRBV28 combines with J gene TRBJ1-2, with D possibly matching TRBD1 (5 bases). Germline lookup yields CDR1 MDHEN and CDR2 SYDVKM. V gave up 7 bases and J gave up 6 bases, with 15 bases separating them. The CDR3 is 13 amino acids. The CDR3 DNA is TGTGCCAGCACCCCTGGGGGAGGGGATGGCTACACCTTC. This codes for CASTPGGGDGYTF.

This chain joins TRBV29-1 and TRBJ2-7, with 7 bases aligning to TRBD1. Germline CDR1 reads SQVTM; CDR2 reads ANQGSEA. V shed 6 bases, J shed 5 bases, and the junction held 7 bases outside the gene matches. The CDR3 is 12 amino acids. The CDR3 DNA sequence: TGCAGCGTGACTCCTACAGGGGACGAGCAGTACTTC. Its protein product is CSVTPTGDEQYF.